Listed below are T cell receptor beta chains from one sample, sequenced in a study of CD8 T cells in Susac syndrome. TCRdb reanalysed the immunoSEQ multiplex PCR reads using MiXCR and keeps one entry per CDR3 protein. The sample yields 95,000 to 150,000 distinct CDR3 sequences, around 94% seen once. The sequencing input was CD8+ T cells from PBMCs. The receptors originated from a human donor with Susac syndrome. Each CDR3 is given with its conserved first and last residue.

TRBJ2-1	16	TRBV4-2	CASSQEEGGPSNEQFF
TRBJ2-1	15	TRBV4-1	CASSQVSGEYNEQFF
TRBJ1-2	17	TRBV9	CASTLDPSTYLNYGYTF
TRBJ2-7	14	TRBV27	CASSPRLSSYEQYF
TRBJ2-2	16	TRBV12-3/TRBV12-4	CARDPCSRPGTGELFF
TRBJ2-2	15	TRBV6-5	CASSPTGLYTGELFF
TRBJ2-7	14	TRBV5-6	CASSLSGRDYEQYF
TRBJ2-1	13	TRBV19	CASSAGAVNEQFF
TRBJ2-1	14	TRBV2	CASQDRGPNNEQFF
TRBJ1-6	15	TRBV20-1	CSAPSAQTYNSPLHF
TRBJ1-5	15	TRBV5-6	CASSSGTHSNQPQHF
TRBJ2-7	14	TRBV4-1	CASSQARGTYEQYF
TRBJ1-2	16	TRBV6-6	CASSYVGGTHFGGYTF
TRBJ2-1	16	TRBV7-7	CASSPLAAGPYNEQFF
TRBJ2-5	15	TRBV7-8	CASSLRASGEETQYF
TRBJ2-5	14	TRBV12-3/TRBV12-4	CASRPPGGLETQYF
TRBJ2-3	13	TRBV2	CASSDYITDTQYF
TRBJ2-2	10	TRBV5-6	CARGSGELFF
TRBJ2-1	17	TRBV14	CASSQDSRLAGRNEQFF
TRBJ1-1	12	TRBV27	CASSRGSSEAFF
TRBJ2-1	15	TRBV3-1	CASSQGGSPYNEQFF
TRBJ1-5	15	TRBV3-1	CASSQEPGLNQPQHF
TRBJ2-3	15	TRBV2	CASSEGTTSTDTQYF
TRBJ2-7	13	TRBV7-8	CASSLDGYYEQYF
TRBJ2-1	12	TRBV2	CASSVSYNEQFF
TRBJ1-6	15	TRBV5-4	CASSGRDSYNSPLHF
TRBJ2-7	11	TRBV10-3	CAISESREQYF
TRBJ2-1	12	TRBV29-1	CSGWRGGNEQFF
TRBJ2-3	19	TRBV12-5	CASGSWGLAGEPPTDTQYF
TRBJ1-1	11	TRBV6-1	CASKWGTEAFF
TRBJ2-3	16	TRBV11-2	CASSFALYGVPDTQYF
TRBJ2-5	16	TRBV14	CASSPHAGAFQETQYF
TRBJ1-4	16	TRBV14	CASSQAWRGTNEKLFF
TRBJ1-4	14	TRBV20-1	CSALLAATNEKLFF
TRBJ2-3	16	TRBV7-9	CASTSNGGTRTDTQYF
TRBJ1-2	14	TRBV9	CASSVGQGMDGYTF
TRBJ2-1	14	TRBV7-9	CASSLGQGFYEQFF
TRBJ2-5	15	TRBV7-7	CASSLSAGAGETQYF
TRBJ2-1	15	TRBV7-8	CASQTSGGHYNEQFF
TRBJ2-1	16	TRBV3-1	CASSQDAQAAYNEQFF
TRBJ1-5	15	TRBV29-1	CSVLQGENSNQPQHF
TRBJ2-3	15	TRBV15	CATSRDRTRTDTQYF
TRBJ2-3	14	TRBV2	CASRTGTPADTQYF
TRBJ2-4	16	TRBV14	CASSRGQGADKNIQYF
TRBJ2-2	16	TRBV15	CATSRGPGLAAGELFF
TRBJ2-5	16	TRBV5-4	CASSLGGRVGQETQYF